The clone carrying this TCR beta chain came up many times. The sample is drawn from a study of patients and donors after allogeneic stem cell transplantation. Germline V gene data show CDR1 as MNHNS and CDR2 as SASEGT. The CDR3 runs 15 residues. V was clipped by 5 bases and J by 4 bases; unmatched bases: 5. TCRdb re-called the RT-PCR reads with MiXCR, one entry per CDR3 protein. The table lists tens of thousands of distinct CDR3 sequences, approximately 5% of them singletons. The chain recombines TRBV6-1 with TRBJ2-1; 10 positions match TRBD2. The source of this sequence is a human donor who was either an allogeneic HSCT recipient or a stem cell or donor lymphocyte infusion donor (not recorded which). It is not recorded whose cells these are; they may come from a transplant donor. The sample taken for sequencing was blood, either unsorted or a sorted T cell fraction (not recorded which). The CDR3 region is CASSRTSGAYNEQFF. The CDR3 DNA reads as TGTGCCAGCAGTAGGACTAGCGGAGCTTACAATGAGCAGTTCTTC.